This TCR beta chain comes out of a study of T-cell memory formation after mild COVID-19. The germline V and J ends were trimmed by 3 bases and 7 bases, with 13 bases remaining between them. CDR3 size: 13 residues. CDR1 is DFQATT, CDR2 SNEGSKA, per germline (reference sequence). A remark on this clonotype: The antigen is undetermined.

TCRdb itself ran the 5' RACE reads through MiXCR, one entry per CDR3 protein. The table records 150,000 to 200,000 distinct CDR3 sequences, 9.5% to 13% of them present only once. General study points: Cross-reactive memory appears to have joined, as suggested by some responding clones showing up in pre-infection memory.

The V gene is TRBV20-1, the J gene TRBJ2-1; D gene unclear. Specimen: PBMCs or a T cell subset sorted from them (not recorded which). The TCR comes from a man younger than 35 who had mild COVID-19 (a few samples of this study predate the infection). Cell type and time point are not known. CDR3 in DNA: TGCAGTGCTAGGGATGGCAGAAAGAATGAGCAGTTCTTC. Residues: CSARDGRKNEQFF.